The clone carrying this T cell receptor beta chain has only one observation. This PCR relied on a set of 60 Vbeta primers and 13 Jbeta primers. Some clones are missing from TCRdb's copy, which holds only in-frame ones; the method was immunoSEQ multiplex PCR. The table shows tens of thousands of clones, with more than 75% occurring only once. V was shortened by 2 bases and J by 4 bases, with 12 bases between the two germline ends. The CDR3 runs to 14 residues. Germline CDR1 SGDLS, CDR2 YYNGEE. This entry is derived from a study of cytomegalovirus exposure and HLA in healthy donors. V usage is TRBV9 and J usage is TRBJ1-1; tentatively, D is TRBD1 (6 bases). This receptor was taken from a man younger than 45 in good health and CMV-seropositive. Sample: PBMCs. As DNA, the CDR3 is TGTGCCAGCAGCGTTATGGACAGAACCACTGAAGCTTTCTTT. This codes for CASSVMDRTTEAFF.